Shown below are 5 T cell receptor beta chains from a single sample sequenced in a study of blood T cell repertoires in COVID-19. Assay used: immunoSEQ multiplex PCR; TCRdb lists only in-frame clones, some missing. The repertoire holds some 150,000 clones, with 75% to 85% as singletons. Sequencing was carried out using peripheral blood. The receptors originated from a human donor with acute or convalescent COVID-19. The donor label of this sample is uncertain.

The chain has TRBV10-3 and TRBJ1-2; 8 positions agree with TRBD1. This CDR3 comprises 14 residues. V shed 2 bases and J 6 bases; nucleotides not matched to a gene: 5. Germline values: CDR1 ENHRY, CDR2 SYGVKD. As DNA, the CDR3 is TGTGCCATCAGTGAGCGGGGCAGGGGGCATGGCTACACCTTC. This sequence encodes CAISERGRGHGYTF.

The CDR3 spells CASSELTGAKNIQYF. CDR3 DNA sequence: TGTGCCAGCAGTGAGTTGACGGGGGCCAAAAACATTCAGTACTTC. The V gene is TRBV25-1, the J gene TRBJ2-4; a possible D gene is TRBD2 (5 bases). The CDR3 consists of 15 residues. The V and J ends lost 3 bases and 1 base respectively, with 10 bases between them. Germline V lookup: CDR1 MGHDK, CDR2 SYGVNS. Full variable domain (missing parts from reference TRBV25-1 and TRBJ2-4): EADIYQTPRYLVIGTGKKITLECSQTMGHDKMYWYQQDPGMELHLIHYSYGVNSTEKGDLSSESTVSRIRTEHFPLTLESARPSHTSQYLCASSELTGAKNIQYFGAGTRLSVL.

The chain recombines TRBV19 with TRBJ1-5; 10 bases map to TRBD1. The CDR3 loop spans 16 amino acids. The junction had 8 bases not matched to a gene; V was cut back by 5 bases and J by 4 bases. The germline V gene encodes CDR1 LNHDA and CDR2 SQIVND (reference sequence). The CDR3 nucleotides are TGTGCCAGTAGTCCGCTGACAGGGGGCTGGAATCAGCCCCAGCATTTT. Protein sequence: CASSPLTGGWNQPQHF.

This rearrangement joins TRBV12-3 or TRBV12-4 to TRBJ1-1; D is possibly TRBD1 (5 bases). V was shortened by 9 bases and J by 1 base, with 9 bases between the two germline ends. CDR3 size: 12 residues. The CDR3 sequence is CARGLTNTEAFF. The CDR3 DNA sequence: TGTGCCAGGGGACTTACGAACACTGAAGCTTTCTTT.

The chain uses TRBV11-3 and TRBJ2-3; 12 bases agree with TRBD2. Germline CDR1 SGHNT, CDR2 YENEEA. Germline trimming cut 5 bases from V and 4 bases from J; bases unmatched to any gene: 7. The CDR3 spans 16 residues. The CDR3 here is CASSLSSGGAADTQYF. For the CDR3, the DNA is TGTGCCAGCAGCCTTTCTAGCGGGGGGGCCGCAGATACGCAGTATTTT.